These T cell receptor beta chains were read from a single sample in a study of cytomegalovirus exposure and HLA in healthy donors. TCRdb's copy holds only in-frame clones and misses some; the assay was immunoSEQ multiplex PCR. The sample lists roughly 190,000 clones; just under 75% were seen once. The source material was PBMCs. All receptors derive from a woman aged 30 to 39 in good health and CMV-seropositive. The CDR3 runs from the conserved cysteine through the conserved F or W. D genes are given only for firm matches. Clone size appears in some rows only: once, few, many, or a class for an expanded clone.

clone_size: .; v_call: TRBV27; cdr3_length: 13; j_call: TRBJ2-7; d_call: TRBD1; cdr3_aa: CASGAGGFYEQYF; cdr3_nt: TGTGCCAGCGGTGCAGGGGGCTTCTACGAGCAGTACTTC
clone_size: .; v_call: TRBV19; cdr3_length: 13; j_call: TRBJ1-2; d_call: .; cdr3_aa: CASQAAAGYGYTF; cdr3_nt: TGTGCCAGTCAGGCAGCGGCTGGGTATGGCTACACCTTC
clone_size: .; v_call: TRBV6-4; cdr3_length: 14; j_call: TRBJ2-3; d_call: .; cdr3_aa: CASSPRGSTDTQYF; cdr3_nt: TGTGCCAGCAGCCCACGGGGGAGCACAGATACGCAGTATTTT
clone_size: .; v_call: TRBV5-1; cdr3_length: 13; j_call: TRBJ2-7; d_call: .; cdr3_aa: CASSLTGGDEQYF; cdr3_nt: TGCGCCAGCAGCTTGACAGGAGGGGACGAGCAGTACTTC
clone_size: .; v_call: TRBV6-4; cdr3_length: 18; j_call: TRBJ2-1; d_call: TRBD2; cdr3_aa: CASSDTLAGPLSYNEQFF; cdr3_nt: TGTGCCAGCAGTGACACCCTAGCGGGACCCCTCTCCTACAATGAGCAGTTCTTC
clone_size: .; v_call: TRBV18; cdr3_length: 15; j_call: TRBJ2-7; d_call: .; cdr3_aa: CASSEGASFSYEQYF; cdr3_nt: TGTGCCAGCTCAGAGGGCGCTTCCTTTTCCTACGAGCAGTACTTC
clone_size: once; v_call: TRBV18; cdr3_length: 14; j_call: TRBJ2-7; d_call: .; cdr3_aa: CASSPNRAAYEQYF; cdr3_nt: TGTGCCAGCTCACCAAACAGGGCGGCCTACGAGCAGTACTTC
clone_size: .; v_call: TRBV5-1; cdr3_length: 17; j_call: TRBJ2-7; d_call: TRBD2; cdr3_aa: CASSWGGWGTSGYEQYF; cdr3_nt: TGCGCCAGCAGCTGGGGCGGATGGGGGACTAGCGGCTACGAGCAGTACTTC
clone_size: .; v_call: TRBV19; cdr3_length: 14; j_call: TRBJ2-7; d_call: .; cdr3_aa: CASTPTGGIYEQYF; cdr3_nt: TGTGCCAGTACCCCTACTGGGGGCATCTACGAGCAGTACTTC
clone_size: .; v_call: TRBV5-5; cdr3_length: 14; j_call: TRBJ2-5; d_call: .; cdr3_aa: CASSLGQGGETQYF; cdr3_nt: TGTGCCAGCAGCTTGGGGCAGGGGGGTGAGACCCAGTACTTC
clone_size: .; v_call: TRBV7-9; cdr3_length: 11; j_call: TRBJ1-1; d_call: .; cdr3_aa: CASSRTGEAFF; cdr3_nt: TGTGCCAGCAGCCGTACGGGTGAAGCTTTCTTT
clone_size: few; v_call: TRBV4-1; cdr3_length: 17; j_call: TRBJ2-1; d_call: .; cdr3_aa: CASSQDLVGGGNNEQFF; cdr3_nt: TGCGCCAGCAGCCAAGATCTGGTGGGAGGGGGTAACAATGAGCAGTTCTTC
clone_size: few; v_call: TRBV15; cdr3_length: 14; j_call: TRBJ1-2; d_call: .; cdr3_aa: CATSRGQEVDGYTF; cdr3_nt: TGTGCCACCAGCAGAGGACAGGAAGTGGATGGCTACACCTTC
clone_size: .; v_call: TRBV28; cdr3_length: 13; j_call: TRBJ2-5; d_call: .; cdr3_aa: CASTRGGEETQYF; cdr3_nt: TGTGCCAGCACCCGGGGCGGGGAAGAGACCCAGTACTTC
clone_size: .; v_call: TRBV28; cdr3_length: 13; j_call: TRBJ2-7; d_call: .; cdr3_aa: CASSTSPWYEQYF; cdr3_nt: TGTGCCAGCAGTACTAGCCCCTGGTACGAGCAGTACTTC
clone_size: .; v_call: TRBV5-1; cdr3_length: 15; j_call: TRBJ2-7; d_call: .; cdr3_aa: CASSFTDSRSYEQYF; cdr3_nt: TGCGCCAGCAGCTTTACCGACAGCCGCTCCTACGAGCAGTACTTC
clone_size: .; v_call: TRBV18; cdr3_length: 15; j_call: TRBJ2-3; d_call: TRBD2; cdr3_aa: CASRLAGGPTDTQYF; cdr3_nt: TGTGCCAGCCGCCTAGCGGGAGGGCCAACAGATACGCAGTATTTT
clone_size: .; v_call: TRBV19; cdr3_length: 14; j_call: TRBJ1-1; d_call: TRBD1; cdr3_aa: CASSPTGANTEAFF; cdr3_nt: TGTGCCAGTAGTCCAACAGGGGCCAACACTGAAGCTTTCTTT
clone_size: .; v_call: TRBV27; cdr3_length: 13; j_call: TRBJ1-5; d_call: .; cdr3_aa: CASSRARTETQHF; cdr3_nt: TGTGCCAGCAGCCGTGCACGGACAGAGACCCAGCATTTT
clone_size: .; v_call: TRBV5-1; cdr3_length: 17; j_call: TRBJ2-5; d_call: TRBD2; cdr3_aa: CASSLVTSGTRGETQYF; cdr3_nt: TGCGCCAGCAGCTTGGTGACTAGCGGGACGAGGGGAGAGACCCAGTACTTC
clone_size: once; v_call: TRBV9; cdr3_length: 13; j_call: TRBJ2-7; d_call: .; cdr3_aa: CASSVGQFDEQYF; cdr3_nt: TGTGCCAGCAGCGTAGGTCAGTTCGACGAGCAGTACTTC
clone_size: .; v_call: TRBV7-2; cdr3_length: 14; j_call: TRBJ2-7; d_call: TRBD1; cdr3_aa: CASSARDRVYEQYF; cdr3_nt: TGTGCCAGCAGCGCCCGGGACAGGGTCTACGAGCAGTACTTC
clone_size: .; v_call: TRBV14; cdr3_length: 16; j_call: TRBJ2-2; d_call: .; cdr3_aa: CASSQDLVANTGELFF; cdr3_nt: TGTGCCAGCAGCCAAGATTTGGTAGCGAACACCGGGGAGCTGTTTTTT
clone_size: few; v_call: TRBV27; cdr3_length: 15; j_call: TRBJ2-7; d_call: .; cdr3_aa: CASINTGSHTYEQYF; cdr3_nt: TGTGCCAGCATCAACACAGGATCCCATACCTACGAGCAGTACTTC
clone_size: .; v_call: TRBV4-2; cdr3_length: 15; j_call: TRBJ2-2; d_call: .; cdr3_aa: CASSQDGQHTGELFF; cdr3_nt: TGTGCCAGCAGCCAAGATGGGCAGCACACCGGGGAGCTGTTTTTT
clone_size: .; v_call: TRBV29-1; cdr3_length: 15; j_call: TRBJ2-1; d_call: TRBD2; cdr3_aa: CSALGLAGSGNEQFF; cdr3_nt: TGCAGCGCCCTAGGGCTAGCGGGATCGGGGAATGAGCAGTTCTTC
clone_size: .; v_call: TRBV4-1; cdr3_length: 17; j_call: TRBJ2-5; d_call: TRBD1; cdr3_aa: CASSPGMGQDIQETQYF; cdr3_nt: TGCGCCAGCAGCCCAGGTATGGGACAGGATATCCAAGAGACCCAGTACTTC
clone_size: .; v_call: TRBV9; cdr3_length: 18; j_call: TRBJ1-2; d_call: TRBD1; cdr3_aa: CASSVGGRPGTEYHGYTF; cdr3_nt: TGTGCCAGCAGCGTAGGGGGAAGGCCCGGGACAGAGTATCATGGCTACACCTTC
clone_size: .; v_call: TRBV7-2; cdr3_length: 14; j_call: TRBJ2-5; d_call: TRBD2; cdr3_aa: CASSLSRGVETQYF; cdr3_nt: TGTGCCAGCAGCTTGTCGCGGGGGGTAGAGACCCAGTACTTC
clone_size: .; v_call: TRBV5-5; cdr3_length: 13; j_call: TRBJ1-1; d_call: .; cdr3_aa: CASSLDGGTEAFF; cdr3_nt: TGTGCCAGCAGCTTGGACGGGGGGACTGAAGCTTTCTTT
clone_size: .; v_call: TRBV9; cdr3_length: 16; j_call: TRBJ2-1; d_call: .; cdr3_aa: CASSALLQGSYNEQFF; cdr3_nt: TGTGCCAGCAGCGCGTTGCTACAGGGTAGCTACAATGAGCAGTTCTTC
clone_size: .; v_call: TRBV28; cdr3_length: 17; j_call: TRBJ2-3; d_call: .; cdr3_aa: CASSFSETGELPDTQYF; cdr3_nt: TGTGCCAGCAGTTTCTCCGAGACGGGAGAGTTACCAGATACGCAGTATTTT
clone_size: .; v_call: TRBV5-1; cdr3_length: 13; j_call: TRBJ2-3; d_call: .; cdr3_aa: CASSARLGDTQYF; cdr3_nt: TGCGCCAGCAGCGCCCGACTAGGGGATACGCAGTATTTT
clone_size: .; v_call: TRBV2; cdr3_length: 17; j_call: TRBJ1-5; d_call: TRBD1; cdr3_aa: CASSAPRTGREGQPQHF; cdr3_nt: TGTGCCAGCAGTGCCCCCCGGACAGGGAGGGAAGGACAGCCCCAGCATTTT
clone_size: few; v_call: TRBV7-2; cdr3_length: 15; j_call: TRBJ1-4; d_call: TRBD1; cdr3_aa: CASSPDQGANEKLFF; cdr3_nt: TGTGCCAGCAGCCCCGACCAGGGGGCGAACGAAAAACTGTTTTTT
clone_size: .; v_call: TRBV19; cdr3_length: 14; j_call: TRBJ2-2; d_call: .; cdr3_aa: CASSRATNTGELFF; cdr3_nt: TGTGCCAGTAGCAGGGCGACGAACACCGGGGAGCTGTTTTTT
clone_size: .; v_call: TRBV29-1; cdr3_length: 11; j_call: TRBJ1-2; d_call: .; cdr3_aa: CSGAENRGYTF; cdr3_nt: TGCAGCGGTGCTGAGAACCGCGGCTACACCTTC
clone_size: .; v_call: TRBV25-1; cdr3_length: 16; j_call: TRBJ2-1; d_call: .; cdr3_aa: CASSATGYPSYNEQFF; cdr3_nt: TGTGCCAGCAGTGCTACAGGGTACCCCTCCTACAATGAGCAGTTCTTC
clone_size: .; v_call: TRBV6-5; cdr3_length: 16; j_call: TRBJ1-1; d_call: .; cdr3_aa: CASSYSKRLGGTEAFF; cdr3_nt: TGTGCCAGCAGTTACTCGAAGCGCTTGGGGGGGACTGAAGCTTTCTTT
clone_size: .; v_call: TRBV14; cdr3_length: 14; j_call: TRBJ2-7; d_call: .; cdr3_aa: CASSLQGPPYEQYF; cdr3_nt: TGTGCCAGCAGCCTGCAGGGCCCCCCCTACGAGCAGTACTTC
clone_size: .; v_call: TRBV10-1; cdr3_length: 15; j_call: TRBJ1-1; d_call: .; cdr3_aa: CASSEAEGGGTEAFF; cdr3_nt: TGCGCCAGCAGTGAGGCTGAAGGTGGAGGCACTGAAGCTTTCTTT
clone_size: .; v_call: TRBV7-2; cdr3_length: 14; j_call: TRBJ2-5; d_call: .; cdr3_aa: CASSPFLGGETQYF; cdr3_nt: TGTGCCAGCAGCCCTTTCTTAGGCGGAGAGACCCAGTACTTC
clone_size: .; v_call: TRBV18; cdr3_length: 14; j_call: TRBJ2-3; d_call: .; cdr3_aa: CASRGDRTTDTQYF; cdr3_nt: TGTGCCAGCCGCGGCGACCGAACCACAGATACGCAGTATTTT
clone_size: .; v_call: TRBV7-9; cdr3_length: 14; j_call: TRBJ2-7; d_call: TRBD1; cdr3_aa: CASSLDRGSGEQYF; cdr3_nt: TGTGCCAGCAGCTTAGACAGGGGCTCGGGTGAGCAGTACTTC
clone_size: few; v_call: TRBV28; cdr3_length: 14; j_call: TRBJ2-7; d_call: TRBD1; cdr3_aa: CASSSGTGGYEQYF; cdr3_nt: TGTGCCAGCAGTTCGGGGACAGGGGGCTACGAGCAGTACTTC
clone_size: .; v_call: TRBV6-6; cdr3_length: 15; j_call: TRBJ1-1; d_call: TRBD1; cdr3_aa: CASSLGTVLNTEAFF; cdr3_nt: TGTGCCAGCAGCCTTGGGACAGTTTTAAACACTGAAGCTTTCTTT
clone_size: once; v_call: TRBV28; cdr3_length: 15; j_call: TRBJ2-1; d_call: TRBD1; cdr3_aa: CASRARQGMNNEQFF; cdr3_nt: TGTGCCAGCAGAGCCAGACAGGGGATGAACAATGAGCAGTTCTTC
clone_size: .; v_call: TRBV5-1; cdr3_length: 15; j_call: TRBJ2-3; d_call: TRBD2; cdr3_aa: CASSTGLAATDTQYF; cdr3_nt: TGCGCCAGCAGCACTGGACTAGCGGCTACAGATACGCAGTATTTT
clone_size: .; v_call: TRBV2; cdr3_length: 13; j_call: TRBJ2-5; d_call: TRBD1; cdr3_aa: CASRSGGTETQYF; cdr3_nt: TGTGCCAGCAGATCAGGGGGTACCGAGACCCAGTACTTC
clone_size: .; v_call: TRBV5-4; cdr3_length: 13; j_call: TRBJ2-1; d_call: .; cdr3_aa: CASSLARVAEQFF; cdr3_nt: TGTGCCAGCAGCTTGGCCAGGGTAGCTGAGCAGTTCTTC
clone_size: .; v_call: TRBV7-2; cdr3_length: 14; j_call: TRBJ2-4; d_call: .; cdr3_aa: CASSLRSEENIQYF; cdr3_nt: TGTGCCAGCAGCTTAAGGTCTGAGGAAAACATTCAGTACTTC
clone_size: .; v_call: TRBV8-2; cdr3_length: 16; j_call: TRBJ2-5; d_call: .; cdr3_aa: CGSDVRRIIVDETQYF; cdr3_nt: TGTGGCAGTGACGTACGTAGGATCATTGTCGACGAGACACAGTACTTC